In this sample, the clone carrying this T cell receptor beta chain turned up many times. Its antigen is not identified. The data stem from a study of regulatory T cells in long-lasting Graves disease. Findings and caveats of the study: Those with persistent Graves' had less TCR diversity than newly diagnosed patients.

Combining iRepertoire HTBI primers with Arm-PCR of CDR3 regions, the authors built TCR beta libraries. A single record per CDR3 protein comes from TCRdb applying MiXCR to the multiplex PCR reads. The table lists about 350,000 distinct CDR3 sequences, roughly 17% of them singletons. This sample's time point: newly diagnosed GD, antithyroid drugs for less than 3 months. RNA from PBMCs was the source of the TCR library. CDR3 size: 16 residues. The germline V gene encodes CDR1 SGHTS and CDR2 YDEGEE. V was trimmed by 0 bases and J by 5 bases, leaving 14 bases between them. The same sample was also studied in work on T cells in Graves' hyperthyroidism and ophthalmopathy. That source adds: The study used the HTBI primer set for a first-round RT-PCR of the TCR CDR3. Most clonotypes expanded in thyroid above 0.001 were likewise present in blood.

The receptor was isolated from a middle-aged man with Graves disease. The chain uses TRBV5-8 and TRBJ2-2; D is perhaps TRBD1 (6 bases). Sequencing used peripheral blood mononuclear cells (PBMCs), obtained at new diagnosis, from a patient treated with antithyroid drugs. This chain's CDR3 is CASSLGPARGTGELFF. The CDR3 DNA is TGTGCCAGCAGCTTGGGACCGGCTAGGGGGACCGGGGAGCTGTTTTTT.